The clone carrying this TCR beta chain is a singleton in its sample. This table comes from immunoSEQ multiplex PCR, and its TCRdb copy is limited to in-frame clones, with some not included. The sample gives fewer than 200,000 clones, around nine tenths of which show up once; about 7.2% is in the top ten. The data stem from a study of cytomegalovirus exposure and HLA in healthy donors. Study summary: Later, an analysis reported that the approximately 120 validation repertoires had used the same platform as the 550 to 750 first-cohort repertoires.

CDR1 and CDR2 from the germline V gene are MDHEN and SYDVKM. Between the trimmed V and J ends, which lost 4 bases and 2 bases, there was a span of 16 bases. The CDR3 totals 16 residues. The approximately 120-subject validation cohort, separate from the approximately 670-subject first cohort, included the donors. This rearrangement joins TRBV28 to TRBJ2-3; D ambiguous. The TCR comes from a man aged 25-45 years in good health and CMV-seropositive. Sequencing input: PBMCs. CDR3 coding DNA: TGTGCCAGCAGTTACCAAACCGTGTCCACCACAGATACGCAGTATTTT. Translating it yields CASSYQTVSTTDTQYF.